The clone carrying this T cell receptor beta chain was detected ten times or more. The data derive from a study of T cells in Graves' hyperthyroidism and ophthalmopathy. Amplified TCR beta CDR3 regions came from RNA transcripts. First-round RT-PCR targeting the TCR CDR3 was performed with the HTBI primer set. TCRdb re-analysed the multiplex PCR reads in MiXCR, keeping a single row per CDR3 protein. The sample records more than 600,000 distinct CDR3 sequences, around 15% being singletons. Specimen: blood. This clonotype originated in a man aged 18 to 29 with Graves' hyperthyroidism.

The CDR3 region has the DNA TGCAGTGCTAGTGTGAATGGGGGCGCTGGAGATGAGCAGTTCTTC. As protein: CSASVNGGAGDEQFF. The rearrangement links TRBV20-1 to TRBJ2-1; tentative D call: TRBD1 (6 bases). CDR1 and CDR2 (germline): DFQATT, SNEGSKA (reference sequence). Trimming took off 3 bases at V and 8 bases at J, with 20 bases between the two ends. The CDR3 covers 15 residues.